The clone carrying this T cell receptor (beta chain) was observed at least ten times. The target antigen is unknown. Making the TCR beta libraries involved quantitative 5'-RACE with molecular barcodes. TCRdb used MiXCR to reprocess the 5' RACE reads, holding one entry per CDR3 protein. The sample yields hundreds of thousands of distinct CDR3 sequences, about 10% seen once. This entry is derived from a study of CD8 T cells in ankylosing spondylitis. Study-wide results and caveats: Typical of ankylosing spondylitis blood, it appeared, was a TCR beta motif of seven to nine highly homologous variants. Reportedly, matched ankylosing spondylitis synovial fluid was significantly enriched for disease-linked clones.

CDR3 length: 13 residues. V was clipped by 1 base and J by 2 bases, with 6 bases between them. Germline V gives CDR1 SGHTA, CDR2 FQGNSA. This TCR was recovered from a male donor with ankylosing spondylitis. The rearrangement links TRBV7-2 to TRBJ2-7; D is uncertain. The sequenced sample consisted of blood, either unsorted or a sorted T cell fraction (not recorded which). CDR3 protein: CASSLVPAYEQYF. CDR3 nucleotides: TGTGCCAGCAGCTTAGTTCCAGCCTACGAGCAGTACTTC.